This T cell receptor (beta chain) was documented in a study of neoadjuvant anti-PD-1 for oral cavity cancer. Overall study context: Patients without progression received a fourth nivolumab dose around day 43, then surgical resection on days 50-56. Findings and limits, study-wide: Each response group had just a few patients in TCR analyses.

This CDR3 spans 15 amino acids. Deletions cut 6 bases from V and 0 bases from J, with 13 bases between. Germline values: CDR1 MNHEY, CDR2 SVGAGI. Comment on this clone: What it recognizes is unknown.

The table came from immunoSEQ multiplex PCR; TCRdb's copy has only in-frame clones and leaves some out. The repertoire holds over 65,000 clones, 70% to 90% seen once, with 3.4% in the top ten. Time point: after neoadjuvant nivolumab, at surgical resection. The clonotype comes from a person between 40 and 79 years old with oral cavity squamous cell carcinoma. The chain employs TRBV6-5 and TRBJ2-3, with D tentatively TRBD2 (6 bases). The sample was PBMCs, taken after nivolumab (anti-PD-1) treatment. CDR3 region: CASSPLGTSTDTQYF. As DNA, the CDR3 is TGTGCCAGCAGCCCCCTGGGGACTAGCACAGATACGCAGTATTTT.